A single sample is the source of the 8 T cell receptor beta chains below, sequenced in a study of blood T cells in healthy people across ages. The use of a sample-barcoded 5' primer and a J-beta primer mix characterized a second PCR of about 7 to 12 cycles. TCRdb itself ran the 5' RACE reads through MiXCR, one entry per CDR3 protein. The sample has about 1,800,000 distinct CDR3 sequences, roughly 30% seen once. The sample was blood. The receptor set was obtained from a woman between 25 and 40 years old in good health.

This clonotype has at least ten counts. The gene calls are TRBV2 and TRBJ2-1; 9 bases agree with TRBD1. After removal of 5 bases from V and 9 bases from J, the junction contained 8 bases not matched to a gene. The length of the CDR3 is 14 residues. Germline V gene lookup returns CDR1 SNHLY and CDR2 FYNNEI. CDR3 nucleotides: TGTGCCAGCAGTTGGGGACAGGGTTACGGTGAGCAGTTCTTC. Its translation: CASSWGQGYGEQFF.

The rearrangement joins TRBV10-1 to TRBJ2-7, with 12 positions matching TRBD2. Germline CDR1 reads WNHNN; CDR2 reads SYGVQD (reference sequence). J gave up 1 base and V 0 bases, and 1 base lay outside the gene matches. The length of the CDR3 is 16 residues. The CDR3 sequence is CASSESTSGSSYEQYF. The CDR3, as DNA: TGCGCCAGCAGTGAGTCGACTAGCGGGAGTTCCTACGAGCAGTACTTC.

The V gene is TRBV9, the J gene TRBJ1-2; 8 nucleotides match TRBD1. V trimming: 0 bases; J trimming: 4 bases; junction bases outside the gene matches: 5. The germline CDR1 and CDR2 sequences are SGDLS and YYNGEE. CDR3 length: 15 residues. The CDR3 protein is CASSVVSGGSYGYTF. The CDR3 bases are TGTGCCAGCAGCGTAGTCTCAGGGGGCAGCTATGGCTACACCTTC.

This clonotype was recorded a few times. V is TRBV11-2 and J is TRBJ1-1, with 7 bases fitting TRBD1. Germline V gives CDR1 SGHAT, CDR2 FQNNGV. The length of the CDR3 is 15 residues. The V segment lost 5 bases and the J segment 3 bases; nucleotides outside the gene matches: 9. Here the CDR3 reads CASSLGQATYTEAFF. The CDR3 bases are TGTGCCAGCAGCCTAGGACAGGCCACCTACACTGAAGCTTTCTTT.

Concerning this clonotype: The junction shows a germline mismatch at one end, possibly a read error. The chain links TRBV7-6 to TRBJ2-5; the D gene could be TRBD1 or TRBD2 (5 bases each). The CDR3 has 15 residues. Germline CDR1 SGHVS, CDR2 FNYEAQ. In DNA, the CDR3 is TGTGTCAGCGGCTTAGAAGGCCTTGGGGGAGAGACCCAGTACTTC. Protein: CVSGLEGLGGETQYF.

This clonotype was seen a handful of times. V gene TRBV29-1 combines with J gene TRBJ1-2, with TRBD1 identical over 8 bases. V was clipped by 2 bases and J by 0 bases; unmatched bases: 2. Per germline, CDR1 SQVTM and CDR2 ANQGSEA. The CDR3 sequence is 14 residues long. This CDR3 is CSVEQGQANYGYTF. CDR3 in DNA: TGCAGCGTTGAACAGGGACAGGCTAACTATGGCTACACCTTC.

This clonotype has ten or more counts. The CDR3 DNA sequence: TGCAGCGCCGGGGGACACCTCACAGATACGCAGTATTTT. Translated: CSAGGHLTDTQYF. The chain couples TRBV29-1 to TRBJ2-3; D is perhaps TRBD1 or TRBD2 (6 bases each). The CDR3 totals 13 residues. Trimming took 7 bases from V and 2 from J, leaving 13 bases between them. Germline V gives CDR1 SQVTM, CDR2 ANQGSEA.

This sequence joins TRBV6-2 or TRBV6-3 and TRBJ2-3, with unresolved D. The germline CDR1 and CDR2 sequences are MNHEY and SVGEGT. CDR3 length equals 15 residues. With 8 bases removed from V and 0 bases from J, the gap between germline ends came to 15 bases. The CDR3 reads CASGVTALSTDTQYF. The CDR3 nucleotides read TGTGCCAGCGGAGTGACGGCGTTAAGCACAGATACGCAGTATTTT.